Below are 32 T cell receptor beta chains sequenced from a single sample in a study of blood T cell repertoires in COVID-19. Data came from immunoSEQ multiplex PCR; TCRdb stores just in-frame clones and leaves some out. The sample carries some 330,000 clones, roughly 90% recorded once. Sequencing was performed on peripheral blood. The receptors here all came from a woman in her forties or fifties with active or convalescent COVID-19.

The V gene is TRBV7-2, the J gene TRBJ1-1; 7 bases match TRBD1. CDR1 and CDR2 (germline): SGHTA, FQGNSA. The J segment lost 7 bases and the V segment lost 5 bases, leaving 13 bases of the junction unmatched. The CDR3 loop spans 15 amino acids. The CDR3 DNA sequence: TGTGCCAGCAGCCGCCGAGGAGGGGGCGAAAATGAAGCTTTCTTT. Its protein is CASSRRGGGENEAFF.

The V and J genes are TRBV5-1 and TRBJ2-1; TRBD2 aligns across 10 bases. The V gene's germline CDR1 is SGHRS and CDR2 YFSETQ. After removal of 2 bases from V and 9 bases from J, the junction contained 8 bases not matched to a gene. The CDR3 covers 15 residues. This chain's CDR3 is CASSLSSGSSGEQFF. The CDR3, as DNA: TGCGCCAGCAGCTTATCTAGCGGGAGCTCTGGTGAGCAGTTCTTC.

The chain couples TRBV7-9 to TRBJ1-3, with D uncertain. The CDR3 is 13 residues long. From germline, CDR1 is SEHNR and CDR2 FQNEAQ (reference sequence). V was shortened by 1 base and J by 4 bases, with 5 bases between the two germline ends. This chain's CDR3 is CASSLGQGNTIYF. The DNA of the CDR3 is TGTGCCAGCAGCTTAGGGCAGGGAAACACCATATATTTT.

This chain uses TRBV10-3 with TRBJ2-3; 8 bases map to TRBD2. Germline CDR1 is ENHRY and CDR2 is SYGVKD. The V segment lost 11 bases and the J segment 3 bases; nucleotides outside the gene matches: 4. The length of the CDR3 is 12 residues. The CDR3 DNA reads TGTGCCTCGGGGGGGGAAACAGATACGCAGTATTTT. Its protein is CASGGETDTQYF.

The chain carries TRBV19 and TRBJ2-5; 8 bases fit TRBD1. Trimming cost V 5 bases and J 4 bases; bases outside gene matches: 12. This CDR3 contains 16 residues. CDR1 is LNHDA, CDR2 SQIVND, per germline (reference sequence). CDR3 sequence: CASSPGADRASETQYF. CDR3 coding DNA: TGTGCCAGTAGTCCCGGGGCGGACAGGGCTTCAGAGACCCAGTACTTC.

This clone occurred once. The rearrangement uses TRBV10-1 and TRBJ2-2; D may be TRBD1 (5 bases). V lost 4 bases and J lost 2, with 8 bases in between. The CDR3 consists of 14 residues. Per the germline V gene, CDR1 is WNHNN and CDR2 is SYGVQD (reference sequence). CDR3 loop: CASSVGENTGELFF. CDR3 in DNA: TGCGCCAGCAGTGTAGGGGAAAACACCGGGGAGCTGTTTTTT.

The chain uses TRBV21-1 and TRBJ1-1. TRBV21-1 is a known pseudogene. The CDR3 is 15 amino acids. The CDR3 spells CASSNLEGFNTEAFF. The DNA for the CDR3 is TGTGCCAGCAGCAACTTAGAGGGATTTAACACTGAAGCTTTCTTT.

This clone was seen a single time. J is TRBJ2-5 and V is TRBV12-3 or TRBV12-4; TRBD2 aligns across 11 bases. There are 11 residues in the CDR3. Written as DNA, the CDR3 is TGTTGTAGCGGGAGGGGGGAGACCCAGTACTTC. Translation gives CCSGRGETQYF.

CDR3 amino acids: CASSGGHMNTEAFF. CDR3 sequence (DNA): TGTGCCAGCAGTGGTGGACATATGAACACTGAAGCTTTCTTT. The chain recombines TRBV25-1 with TRBJ1-1; weak D call: TRBD1 (5 bases). This CDR3 has 14 amino acids. The germline CDR1 and CDR2 sequences are MGHDK and SYGVNS. Trimming removed 4 bases from V and 0 bases from J, with 9 bases in between.

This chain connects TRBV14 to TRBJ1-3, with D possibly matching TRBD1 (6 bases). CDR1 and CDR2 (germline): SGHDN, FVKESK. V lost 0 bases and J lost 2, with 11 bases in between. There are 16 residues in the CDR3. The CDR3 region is CASSQDAGATGNTIYF. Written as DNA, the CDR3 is TGTGCCAGCAGCCAAGATGCAGGGGCTACTGGAAACACCATATATTTT.

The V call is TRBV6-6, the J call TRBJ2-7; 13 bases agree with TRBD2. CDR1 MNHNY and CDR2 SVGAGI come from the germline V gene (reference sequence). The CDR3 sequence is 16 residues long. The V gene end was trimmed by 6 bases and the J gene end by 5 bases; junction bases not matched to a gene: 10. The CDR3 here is CASSPGLAGDDHEQYF. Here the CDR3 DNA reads TGTGCCAGCAGCCCCGGACTAGCGGGAGACGACCACGAGCAGTACTTC.

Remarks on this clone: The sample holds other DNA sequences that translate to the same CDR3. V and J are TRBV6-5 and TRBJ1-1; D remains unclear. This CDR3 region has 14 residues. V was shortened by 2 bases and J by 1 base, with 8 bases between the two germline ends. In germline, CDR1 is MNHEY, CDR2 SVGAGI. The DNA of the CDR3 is TGTGCCAGCAGTTACCTGGGAGGGAACACTGAAGCTTTCTTT. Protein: CASSYLGGNTEAFF.

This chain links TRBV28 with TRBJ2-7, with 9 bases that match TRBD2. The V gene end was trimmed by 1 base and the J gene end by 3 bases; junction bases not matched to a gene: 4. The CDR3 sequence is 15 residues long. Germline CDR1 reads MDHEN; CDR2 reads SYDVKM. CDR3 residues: CASSLSASGNYEQYF. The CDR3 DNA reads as TGTGCCAGCAGTTTATCTGCTAGCGGGAACTACGAGCAGTACTTC.

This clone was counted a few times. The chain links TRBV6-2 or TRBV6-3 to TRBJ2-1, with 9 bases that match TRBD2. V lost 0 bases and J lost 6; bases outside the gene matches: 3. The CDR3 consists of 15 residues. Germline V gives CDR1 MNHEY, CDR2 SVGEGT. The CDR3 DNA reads TGTGCCAGCAGTTACTCGGGACTAGCTTCCAATGAGCAGTTCTTC. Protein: CASSYSGLASNEQFF.

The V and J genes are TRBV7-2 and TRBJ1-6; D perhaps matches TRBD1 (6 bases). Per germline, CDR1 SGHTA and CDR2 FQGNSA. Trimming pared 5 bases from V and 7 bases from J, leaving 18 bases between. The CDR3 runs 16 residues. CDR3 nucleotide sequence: TGTGCCAGCAGCCTGGGGGGGGGCATGGGGAATTCACCCCTCCACTTT. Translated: CASSLGGGMGNSPLHF.

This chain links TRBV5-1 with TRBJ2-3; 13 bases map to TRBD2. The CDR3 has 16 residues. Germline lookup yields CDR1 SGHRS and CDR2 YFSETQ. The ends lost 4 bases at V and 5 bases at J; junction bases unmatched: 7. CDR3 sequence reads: CASSTGTSGIIDTQYF. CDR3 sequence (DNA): TGCGCCAGCAGCACAGGGACTAGCGGGATTATAGATACGCAGTATTTT. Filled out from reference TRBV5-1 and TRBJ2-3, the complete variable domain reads KAGVTQTPRYLIKTRGQQVTLSCSPISGHRSVSWYQQTPGQGLQFLFEYFSETQRNKGNFPGRFSGRQFSNSRSEMNVSTLELGDSALYLCASSTGTSGIIDTQYFGPGTRLTVL.

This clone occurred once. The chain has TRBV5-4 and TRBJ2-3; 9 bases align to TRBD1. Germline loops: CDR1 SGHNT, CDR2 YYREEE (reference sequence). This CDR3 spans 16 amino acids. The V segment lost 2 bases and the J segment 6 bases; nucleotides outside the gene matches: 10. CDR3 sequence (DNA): TGTGCCAGCAGCTTTAAAACAGGGGGCACGATTGATACGCAGTATTTT. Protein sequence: CASSFKTGGTIDTQYF.

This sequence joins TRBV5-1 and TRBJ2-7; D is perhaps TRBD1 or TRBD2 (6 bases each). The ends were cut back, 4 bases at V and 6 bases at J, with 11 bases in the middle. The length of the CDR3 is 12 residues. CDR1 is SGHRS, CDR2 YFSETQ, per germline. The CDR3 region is CASSLGGPEQYF. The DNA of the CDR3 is TGCGCCAGCAGCCTGGGGGGCCCCGAGCAGTACTTC. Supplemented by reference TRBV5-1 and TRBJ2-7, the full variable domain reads KAGVTQTPRYLIKTRGQQVTLSCSPISGHRSVSWYQQTPGQGLQFLFEYFSETQRNKGNFPGRFSGRQFSNSRSEMNVSTLELGDSALYLCASSLGGPEQYFGPGTRLTVT.

Written as DNA, the CDR3 is TGTGCCAGCAGCTTAGCGTACAGGGCGGACGAGCAGTACTTC. Protein sequence: CASSLAYRADEQYF. The chain combines TRBV11-2 with TRBJ2-7; tentative D call: TRBD1 (6 bases). Deletions cut 1 base from V and 5 bases from J, with 12 bases between. Germline V gene lookup returns CDR1 SGHAT and CDR2 FQNNGV. This CDR3 is 14 amino acids long.

The CDR3 DNA sequence: TGTGCCAGTAGGAACAGGGGGTCCCTAACCTACGAGCAGTACTTC. This gives the protein CASRNRGSLTYEQYF. This chain joins TRBV19 and TRBJ2-7; 8 positions agree with TRBD1. The CDR3 sequence is 15 residues long. Germline assignment: CDR1 LNHDA and CDR2 SQIVND (reference sequence). The trim removed 6 bases at V and 2 bases at J, leaving 9 bases unmatched.

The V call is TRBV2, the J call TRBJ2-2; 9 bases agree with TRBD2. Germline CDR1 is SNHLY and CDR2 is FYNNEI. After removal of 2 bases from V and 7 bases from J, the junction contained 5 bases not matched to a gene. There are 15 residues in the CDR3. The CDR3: CASSERSGSDGELFF. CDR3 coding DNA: TGTGCCAGCAGTGAACGTAGCGGGAGTGACGGGGAGCTGTTTTTT.

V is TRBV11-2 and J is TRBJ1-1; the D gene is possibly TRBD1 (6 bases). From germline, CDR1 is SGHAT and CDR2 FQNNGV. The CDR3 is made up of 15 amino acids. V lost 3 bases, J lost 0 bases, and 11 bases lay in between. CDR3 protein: CASSLGTTLNTEAFF. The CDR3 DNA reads TGTGCCAGCAGCTTGGGGACAACTCTGAACACTGAAGCTTTCTTT.

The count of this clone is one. CDR3 bases: TGCAGCGTTGTGGGTAGGGGTGAGGATTACGAGCAGTACTTC. It specifies CSVVGRGEDYEQYF. The rearrangement uses TRBV29-1 and TRBJ2-7; a possible D gene is TRBD1 (5 bases). The germline gives CDR1 SQVTM, CDR2 ANQGSEA. The CDR3 loop spans 14 amino acids. The V end lost 4 bases, the J end lost 4 bases, and 17 bases lay between the germline ends.

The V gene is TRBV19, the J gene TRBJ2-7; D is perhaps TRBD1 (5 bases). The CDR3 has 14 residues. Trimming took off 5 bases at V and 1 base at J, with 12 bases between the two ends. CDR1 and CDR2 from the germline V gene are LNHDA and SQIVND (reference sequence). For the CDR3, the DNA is TGTGCCAGTAGTTGGGCAGGGTCATCCTACGAGCAGTACTTC. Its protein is CASSWAGSSYEQYF.

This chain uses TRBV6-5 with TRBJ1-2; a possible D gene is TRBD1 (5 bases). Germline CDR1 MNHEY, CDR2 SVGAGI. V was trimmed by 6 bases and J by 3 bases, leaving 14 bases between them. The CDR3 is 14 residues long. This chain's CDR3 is CASSLHGGYYGYTF. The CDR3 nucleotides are TGTGCCAGCAGCCTACACGGGGGTTACTATGGCTACACCTTC.

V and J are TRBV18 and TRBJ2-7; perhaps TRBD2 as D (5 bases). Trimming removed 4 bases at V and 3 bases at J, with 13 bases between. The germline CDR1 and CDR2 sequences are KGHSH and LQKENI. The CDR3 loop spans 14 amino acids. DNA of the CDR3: TGTGCCAGCTCACTGTCGCTGGAGGTCTACGAGCAGTACTTC. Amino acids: CASSLSLEVYEQYF. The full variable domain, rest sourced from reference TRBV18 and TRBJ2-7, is NAGVMQNPRHLVRRRGQEARLRCSPMKGHSHVYWYRQLPEEGLKFMVYLQKENIIDESGMPKERFSAEFPKEGPSILRIQQVVRGDSAAYFCASSLSLEVYEQYFGPGTRLTVT.

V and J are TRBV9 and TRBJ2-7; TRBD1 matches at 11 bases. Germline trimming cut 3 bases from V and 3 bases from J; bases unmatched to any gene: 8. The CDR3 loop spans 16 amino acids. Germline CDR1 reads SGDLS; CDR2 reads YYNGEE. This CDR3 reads CASSARRTGGFYEQYF. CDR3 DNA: TGTGCCAGCAGCGCCCGTCGGACAGGGGGCTTCTACGAGCAGTACTTC.

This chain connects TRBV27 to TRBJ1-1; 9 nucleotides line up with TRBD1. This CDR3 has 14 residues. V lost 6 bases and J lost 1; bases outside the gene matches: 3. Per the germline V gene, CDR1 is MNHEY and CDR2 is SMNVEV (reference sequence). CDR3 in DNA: TGTGCCAGCAGGGGGACAGGGACGAACACTGAAGCTTTCTTT. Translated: CASRGTGTNTEAFF.

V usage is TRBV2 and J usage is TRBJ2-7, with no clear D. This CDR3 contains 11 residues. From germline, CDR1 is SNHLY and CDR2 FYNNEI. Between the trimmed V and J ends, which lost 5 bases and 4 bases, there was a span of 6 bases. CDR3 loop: CASSPQYEQYF. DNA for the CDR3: TGTGCCAGCAGTCCCCAGTACGAGCAGTACTTC.

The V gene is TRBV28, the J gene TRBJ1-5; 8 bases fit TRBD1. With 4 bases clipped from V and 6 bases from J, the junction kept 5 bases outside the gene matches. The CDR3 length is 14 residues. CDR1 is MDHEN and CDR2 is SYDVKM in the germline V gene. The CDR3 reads CASSSGTGSQPQHF. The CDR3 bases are TGTGCCAGCAGTTCCGGGACAGGATCTCAGCCCCAGCATTTT.

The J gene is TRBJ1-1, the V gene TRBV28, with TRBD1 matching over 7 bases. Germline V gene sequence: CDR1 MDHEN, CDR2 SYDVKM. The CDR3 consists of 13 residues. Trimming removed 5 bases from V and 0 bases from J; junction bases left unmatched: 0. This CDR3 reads CASSQGVNTEAFF. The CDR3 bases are TGTGCCAGCAGTCAGGGGGTGAACACTGAAGCTTTCTTT.

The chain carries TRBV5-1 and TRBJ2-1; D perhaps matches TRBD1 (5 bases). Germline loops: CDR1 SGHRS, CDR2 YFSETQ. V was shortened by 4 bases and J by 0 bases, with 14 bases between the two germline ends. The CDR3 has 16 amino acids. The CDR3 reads CASSVQGTSSYNEQFF. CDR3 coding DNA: TGCGCCAGCAGCGTGCAGGGCACGAGCTCCTACAATGAGCAGTTCTTC.